This TCR beta chain was obtained from a study of T cell responses to AZD1222 COVID-19 vaccine. Study results and limitations: Repertoire sampling happened only post peak T cell response. The sample set comprised mostly white British donors with more females, and clonal diversity was possibly underestimated.

The table came from immunoSEQ multiplex PCR; TCRdb's copy has only in-frame clones and leaves some out. This table holds about 180,000 clones, 90% to 95% found once. The CDR3 covers 17 residues. CDR1 and CDR2 from the germline V gene are MNHNS and SASEGT. Trimming left V 0 bases short and J 5 bases short, with 17 bases between. This clone showed up just once. The antigen remains undetermined. The receptor comes from an adult who received the AZD1222 COVID-19 vaccine. The gene calls are TRBV6-1 and TRBJ1-5; perhaps TRBD1 as D (5 bases). Here the sequenced sample was peripheral blood, taken 28 days after the second AZD1222 dose. The CDR3 DNA is TGTGCCAGCAGTGAAGCCGGTTGGCCTTTGGGGGATCAGCCCCAGCATTTT. Translating it yields CASSEAGWPLGDQPQHF.